The clone carrying this TCR beta chain was detected many times. This entry comes from a study of human T cells and chemical hapten exposure. Time point in this sample: patch test 2, 6 weeks after DPC sensitization. As for treatment: therapeutic diphenylcyclopropenone sensitization with weekly scalp DPC. Germline CDR1 reads SQVTM; CDR2 reads ANQGSEA. CDR3 length: 12 residues. V lost 5 bases to trimming and J lost 2 bases, with 8 bases between them. Via MiXCR, TCRdb re-called the RACE reads, giving one row per CDR3 protein. The table has around 360,000 distinct CDR3 sequences, over 6% seen once. The sample was whole blood, taken in connection with sensitization to the hapten diphenylcyclopropenone (DPC). This TCR came from a young woman with alopecia areata. Some clones in this sample may be carry-over from other donors' samples. This chain connects TRBV29-1 to TRBJ2-3; no definite D call. In DNA form, the CDR3 reads TGCAGCGTTAGTACAAACACAGATACGCAGTATTTT. Encoded protein: CSVSTNTDTQYF.